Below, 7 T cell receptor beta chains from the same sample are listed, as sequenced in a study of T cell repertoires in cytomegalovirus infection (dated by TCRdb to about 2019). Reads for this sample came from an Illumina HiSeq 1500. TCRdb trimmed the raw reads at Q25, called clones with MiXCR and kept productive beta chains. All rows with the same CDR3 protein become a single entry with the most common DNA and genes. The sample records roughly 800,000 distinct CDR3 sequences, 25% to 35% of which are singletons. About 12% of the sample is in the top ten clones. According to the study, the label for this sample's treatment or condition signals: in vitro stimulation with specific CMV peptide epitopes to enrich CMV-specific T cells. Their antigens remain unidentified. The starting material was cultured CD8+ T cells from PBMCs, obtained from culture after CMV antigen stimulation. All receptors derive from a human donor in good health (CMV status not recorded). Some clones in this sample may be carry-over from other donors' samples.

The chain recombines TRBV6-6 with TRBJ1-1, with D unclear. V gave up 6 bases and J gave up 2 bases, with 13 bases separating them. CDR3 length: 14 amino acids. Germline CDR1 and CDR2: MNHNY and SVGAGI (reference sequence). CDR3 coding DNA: TGTGCCAGCAGGCCCGGGTCCTATAACACTGAAGCTTTCTTT. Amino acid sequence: CASRPGSYNTEAFF.

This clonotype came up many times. DNA for the CDR3: TGTGCCAGCACCCCAGGGAGCTCCTATAATTCACCCCTCCACTTT. Encoded protein: CASTPGSSYNSPLHF. The rearrangement uses TRBV27 and TRBJ1-6; possibly TRBD1 for D (5 bases). V was trimmed by 7 bases and J by 0 bases, leaving 10 bases between them. Germline values: CDR1 MNHEY, CDR2 SMNVEV (reference sequence). CDR3 length: 15 amino acids.

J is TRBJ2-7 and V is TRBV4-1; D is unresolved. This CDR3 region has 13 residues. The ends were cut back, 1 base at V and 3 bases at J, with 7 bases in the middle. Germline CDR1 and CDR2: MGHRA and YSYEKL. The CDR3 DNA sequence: TGCGCCAGCAGCCAAGGAATAGGCTACGAGCAGTACGTC. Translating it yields CASSQGIGYEQYV.

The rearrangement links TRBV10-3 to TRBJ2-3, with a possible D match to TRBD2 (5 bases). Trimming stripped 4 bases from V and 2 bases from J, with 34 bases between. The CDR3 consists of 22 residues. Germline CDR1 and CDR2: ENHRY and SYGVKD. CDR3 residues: CAISGRVSPSRKHQRDTDTQYF. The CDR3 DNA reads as TGTGCCATCAGTGGGCGAGTCAGCCCTAGCAGGAAGCATCAGCGAGACACAGATACGCAGTATTTT.

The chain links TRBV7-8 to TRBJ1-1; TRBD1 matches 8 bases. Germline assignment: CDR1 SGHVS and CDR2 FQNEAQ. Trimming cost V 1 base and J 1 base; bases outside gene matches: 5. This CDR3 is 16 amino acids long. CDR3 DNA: TGTGCCAGCAGCTTAGTGGACAGGGTCGGGAACACTGAAGCTTTCTTT. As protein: CASSLVDRVGNTEAFF.

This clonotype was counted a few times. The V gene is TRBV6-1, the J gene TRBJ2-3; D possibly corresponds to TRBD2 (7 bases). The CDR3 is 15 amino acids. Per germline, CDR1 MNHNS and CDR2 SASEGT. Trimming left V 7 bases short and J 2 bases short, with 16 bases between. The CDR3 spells CASKGGGGNTDTQYF. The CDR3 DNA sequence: TGTGCCAGCAAGGGAGGGGGGGGGAACACAGATACGCAGTATTTT.

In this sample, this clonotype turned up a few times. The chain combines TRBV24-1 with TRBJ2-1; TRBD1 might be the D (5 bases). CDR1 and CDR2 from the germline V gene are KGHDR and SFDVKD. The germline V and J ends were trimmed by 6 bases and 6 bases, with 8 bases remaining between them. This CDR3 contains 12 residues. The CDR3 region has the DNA TGTGCCACCAGTCCTACAGGCAATGAGCAGTTCTTC. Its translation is CATSPTGNEQFF.